This T cell receptor (beta chain) was profiled in a study of monozygotic twins with inflammatory bowel disease. Germline V lookup: CDR1 SGHVS, CDR2 FNYEAQ. The CDR3 spans 14 residues. TCRdb re-analyzed the 5' RACE reads; it lists each CDR3 protein once, without DNA. In all, the sample yields 400,000 to 500,000 distinct CDR3 sequences. The TCR comes from a human donor with ulcerative colitis or Crohn's disease, or a healthy co-twin of an affected twin (not recorded which). V usage is TRBV7-6 and J usage is TRBJ1-6; the D call from TCRdb, TRBD1, cannot be confirmed without DNA. Material: blood. CDR3 sequence reads: CASSSGTGRVDLHF. The whole variable domain, filled in from reference TRBV7-6 and TRBJ1-6, reads GAGVSQSPRYKVTKRGQDVALRCDPISGHVSLYWYRQALGQGPEFLTYFNYEAQQDKSGLPNDRFSAERPEGSISTLTIQRTEQRDSAMYRCASSSGTGRVDLHFGNGTRLTVT.